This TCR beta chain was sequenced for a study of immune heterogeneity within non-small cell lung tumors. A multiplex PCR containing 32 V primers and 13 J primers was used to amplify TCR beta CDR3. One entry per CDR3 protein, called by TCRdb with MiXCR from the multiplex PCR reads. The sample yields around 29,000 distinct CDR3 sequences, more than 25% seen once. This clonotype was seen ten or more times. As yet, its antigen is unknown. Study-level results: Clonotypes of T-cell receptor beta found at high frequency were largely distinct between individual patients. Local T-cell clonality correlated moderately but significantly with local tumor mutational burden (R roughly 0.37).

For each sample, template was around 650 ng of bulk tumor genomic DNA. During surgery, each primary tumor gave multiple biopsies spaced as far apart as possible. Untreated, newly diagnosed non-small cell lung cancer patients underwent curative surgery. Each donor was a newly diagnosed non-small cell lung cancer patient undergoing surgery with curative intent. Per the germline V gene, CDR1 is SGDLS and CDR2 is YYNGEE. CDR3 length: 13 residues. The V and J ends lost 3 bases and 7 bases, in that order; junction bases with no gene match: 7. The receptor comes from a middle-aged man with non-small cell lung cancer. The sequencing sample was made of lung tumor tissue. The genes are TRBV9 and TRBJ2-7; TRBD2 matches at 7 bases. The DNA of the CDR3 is TGTGCCAGCAGCGGGGGGGGGGAGGGGGAGCAGTACTTC. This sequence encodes CASSGGGEGEQYF.